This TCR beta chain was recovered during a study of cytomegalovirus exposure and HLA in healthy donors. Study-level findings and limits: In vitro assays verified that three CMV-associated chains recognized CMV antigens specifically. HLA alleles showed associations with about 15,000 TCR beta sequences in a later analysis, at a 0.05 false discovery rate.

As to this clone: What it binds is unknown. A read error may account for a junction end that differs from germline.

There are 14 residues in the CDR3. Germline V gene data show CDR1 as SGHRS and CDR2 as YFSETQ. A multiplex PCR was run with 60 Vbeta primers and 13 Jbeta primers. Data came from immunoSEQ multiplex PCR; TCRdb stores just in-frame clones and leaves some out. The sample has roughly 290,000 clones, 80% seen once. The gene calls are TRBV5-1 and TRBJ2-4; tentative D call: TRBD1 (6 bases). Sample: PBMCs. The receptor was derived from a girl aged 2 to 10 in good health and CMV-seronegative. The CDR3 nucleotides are TGCGCCAACAGCTTGGGGGACACTAAAAACATTCAGTACTTC. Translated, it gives CANSLGDTKNIQYF.